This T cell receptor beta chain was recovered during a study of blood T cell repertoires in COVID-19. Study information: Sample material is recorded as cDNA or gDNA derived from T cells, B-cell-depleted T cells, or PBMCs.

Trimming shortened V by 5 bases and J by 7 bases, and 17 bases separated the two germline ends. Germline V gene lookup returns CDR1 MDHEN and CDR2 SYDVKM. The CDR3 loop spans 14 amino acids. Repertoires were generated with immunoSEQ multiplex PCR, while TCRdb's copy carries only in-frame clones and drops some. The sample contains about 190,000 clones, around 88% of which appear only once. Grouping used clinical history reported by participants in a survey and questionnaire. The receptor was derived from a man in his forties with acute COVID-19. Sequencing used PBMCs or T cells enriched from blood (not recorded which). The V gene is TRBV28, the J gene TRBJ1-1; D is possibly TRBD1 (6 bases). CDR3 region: CASSPLWGQNEAFF. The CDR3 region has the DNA TGTGCCAGCAGTCCCCTTTGGGGGCAAAATGAAGCTTTCTTT.